This paragraph reports one T cell receptor beta chain. The target antigen is unknown. The CDR3 extends over 15 amino acids. Germline lookup yields CDR1 SGHTA and CDR2 FQGNSA. Trimming removed 1 base from V and 4 bases from J, with 12 bases in between. This entry is derived from a study of T-cell memory formation after mild COVID-19. Study-level results: Nothing confirmed that second-wave clones peaking on day 37 were specific for SARS-CoV-2.

TCRdb independently ran MiXCR on the 5' RACE reads; one entry per CDR3 protein. This sample has under 650,000 distinct CDR3 sequences, with around 17% found just once. The chain is built from TRBV7-2 and TRBJ2-3; D unclear. Sequenced: PBMCs or a T cell subset sorted from them (not recorded which). The receptor was derived from an adult woman who had mild COVID-19 (a few samples of this study predate the infection). Cell type and time point are not known. The CDR3 loop reads CASSLESIAPDTQYF. The DNA of the CDR3 is TGTGCCAGCAGCTTAGAGTCCATTGCGCCAGATACGCAGTATTTT.